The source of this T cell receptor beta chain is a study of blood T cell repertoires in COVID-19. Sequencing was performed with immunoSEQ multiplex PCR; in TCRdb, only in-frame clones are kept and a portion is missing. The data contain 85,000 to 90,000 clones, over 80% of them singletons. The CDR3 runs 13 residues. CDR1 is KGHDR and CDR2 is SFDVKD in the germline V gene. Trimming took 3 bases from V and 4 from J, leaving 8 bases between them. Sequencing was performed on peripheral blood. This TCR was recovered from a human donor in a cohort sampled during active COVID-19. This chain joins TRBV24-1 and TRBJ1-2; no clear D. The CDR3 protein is CATSDGPSYGYTF. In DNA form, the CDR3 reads TGTGCCACCAGTGATGGGCCCTCCTATGGCTACACCTTC.